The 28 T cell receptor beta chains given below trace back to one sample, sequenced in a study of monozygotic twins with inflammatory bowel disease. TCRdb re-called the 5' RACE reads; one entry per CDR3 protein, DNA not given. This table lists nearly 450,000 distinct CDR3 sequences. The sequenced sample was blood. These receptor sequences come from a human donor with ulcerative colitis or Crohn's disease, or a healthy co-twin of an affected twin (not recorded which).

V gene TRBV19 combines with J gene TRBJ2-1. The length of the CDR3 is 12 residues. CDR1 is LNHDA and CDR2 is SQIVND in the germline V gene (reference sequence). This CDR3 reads CASTHSDGEQFF.

CDR3 region: CSVAPHGTSGNEQFF. The chain links TRBV29-1 to TRBJ2-1; as DNA is missing, the TRBD2 call by TCRdb cannot be tested. The CDR3 spans 15 residues. The germline V gene encodes CDR1 SQVTM and CDR2 ANQGSEA.

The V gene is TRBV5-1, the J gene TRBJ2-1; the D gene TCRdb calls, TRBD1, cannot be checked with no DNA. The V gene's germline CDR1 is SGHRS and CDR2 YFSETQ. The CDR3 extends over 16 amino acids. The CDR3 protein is CASSLLSGEAYNEQFF. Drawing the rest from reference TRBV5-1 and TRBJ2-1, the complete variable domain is KAGVTQTPRYLIKTRGQQVTLSCSPISGHRSVSWYQQTPGQGLQFLFEYFSETQRNKGNFPGRFSGRQFSNSRSEMNVSTLELGDSALYLCASSLLSGEAYNEQFFGPGTRLTVL.

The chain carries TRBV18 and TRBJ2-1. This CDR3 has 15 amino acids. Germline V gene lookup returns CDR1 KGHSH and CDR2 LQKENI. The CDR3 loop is CASSHSGRSNNEQFF. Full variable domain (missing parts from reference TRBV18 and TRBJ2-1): NAGVMQNPRHLVRRRGQEARLRCSPMKGHSHVYWYRQLPEEGLKFMVYLQKENIIDESGMPKERFSAEFPKEGPSILRIQQVVRGDSAAYFCASSHSGRSNNEQFFGPGTRLTVL.

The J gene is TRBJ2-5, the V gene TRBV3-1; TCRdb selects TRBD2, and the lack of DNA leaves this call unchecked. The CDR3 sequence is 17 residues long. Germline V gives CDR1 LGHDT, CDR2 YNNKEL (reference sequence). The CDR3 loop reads CASSQFTGTSYQETQYF.

The chain's CDR3 is CASSVVGGTDTQYF. This chain links TRBV9 with TRBJ2-3; TCRdb's D call, TRBD1, is unchecked because there is no DNA. Germline V CDR1 and CDR2: SGDLS, YYNGEE. The CDR3 totals 14 residues.

The CDR3 loop is CASSSETRNRYEQYF. The rearrangement links TRBV12-3 or TRBV12-4 to TRBJ2-7; TCRdb gives TRBD2 as the D gene, but with no DNA this cannot be confirmed. This CDR3 is 15 amino acids long.

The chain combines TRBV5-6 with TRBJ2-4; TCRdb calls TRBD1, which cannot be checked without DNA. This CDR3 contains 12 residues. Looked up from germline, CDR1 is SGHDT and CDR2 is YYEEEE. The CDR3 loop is CASTSGGNIQYF.

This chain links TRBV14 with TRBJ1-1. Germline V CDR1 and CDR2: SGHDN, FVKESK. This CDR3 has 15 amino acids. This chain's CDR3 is CASSQERSGYTEAFF.

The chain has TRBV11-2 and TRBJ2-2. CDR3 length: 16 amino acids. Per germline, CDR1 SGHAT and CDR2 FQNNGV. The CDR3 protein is CASSPEGWSGTGELFF.

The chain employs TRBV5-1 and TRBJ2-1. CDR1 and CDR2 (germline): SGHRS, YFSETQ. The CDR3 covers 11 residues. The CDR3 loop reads CASRSNNEQFF.

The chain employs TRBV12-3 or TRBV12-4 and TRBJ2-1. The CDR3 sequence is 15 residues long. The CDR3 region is CASSFPQLPHNEQFF.

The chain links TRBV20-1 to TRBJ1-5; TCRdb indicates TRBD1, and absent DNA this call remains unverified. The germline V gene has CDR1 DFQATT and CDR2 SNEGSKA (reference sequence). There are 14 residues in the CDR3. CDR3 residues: CSAIAGTDNQPQHF.

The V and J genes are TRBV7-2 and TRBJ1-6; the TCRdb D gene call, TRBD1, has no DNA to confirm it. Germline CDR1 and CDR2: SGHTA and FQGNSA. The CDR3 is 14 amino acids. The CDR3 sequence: CASLEGTYNSPLHF. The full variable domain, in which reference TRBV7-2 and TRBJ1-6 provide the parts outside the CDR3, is GAGVSQSPSNKVTEKGKDVELRCDPISGHTALYWYRQSLGQGLEFLIYFQGNSAPDKSGLPSDRFSAERTGGSVSTLTIQRTQQEDSAVYLCASLEGTYNSPLHFGNGTRLTVT.

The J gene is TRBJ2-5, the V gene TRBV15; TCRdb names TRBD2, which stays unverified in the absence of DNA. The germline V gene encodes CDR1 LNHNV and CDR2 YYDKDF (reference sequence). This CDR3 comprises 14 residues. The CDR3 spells CATSRGRGYETQYF.

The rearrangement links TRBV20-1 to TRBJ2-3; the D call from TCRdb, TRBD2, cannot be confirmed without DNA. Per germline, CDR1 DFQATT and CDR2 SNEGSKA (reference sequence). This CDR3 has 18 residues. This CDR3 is CSARDPLLAGVLTDTQYF.

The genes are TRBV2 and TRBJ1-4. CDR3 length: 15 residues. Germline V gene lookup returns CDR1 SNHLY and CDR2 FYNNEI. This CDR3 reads CASSDNGATNEKLFF.

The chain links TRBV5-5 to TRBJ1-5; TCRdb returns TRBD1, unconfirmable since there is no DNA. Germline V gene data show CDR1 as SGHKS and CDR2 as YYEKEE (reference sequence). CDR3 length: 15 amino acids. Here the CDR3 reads CASSLEVQGGQPQHF.

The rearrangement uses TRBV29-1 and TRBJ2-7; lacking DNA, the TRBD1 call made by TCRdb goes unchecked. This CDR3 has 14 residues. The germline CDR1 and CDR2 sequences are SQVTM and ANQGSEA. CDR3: CSVAGTESSYEQYF.

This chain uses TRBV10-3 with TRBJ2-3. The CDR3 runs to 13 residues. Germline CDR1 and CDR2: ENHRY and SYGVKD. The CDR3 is CAIRSTDTDTQYF.

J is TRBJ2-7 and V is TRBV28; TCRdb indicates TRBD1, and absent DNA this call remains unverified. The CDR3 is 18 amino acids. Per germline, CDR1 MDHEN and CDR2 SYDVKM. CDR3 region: CASSGDNVYGGAPYEQYF.

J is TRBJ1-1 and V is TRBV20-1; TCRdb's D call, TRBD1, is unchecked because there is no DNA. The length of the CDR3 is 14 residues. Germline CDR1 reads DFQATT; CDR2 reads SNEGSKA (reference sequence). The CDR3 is CTTSQGGLNTEAFF.

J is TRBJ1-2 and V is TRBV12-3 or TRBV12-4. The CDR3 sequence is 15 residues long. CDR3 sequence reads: CASSLGLSRGYGYTF.

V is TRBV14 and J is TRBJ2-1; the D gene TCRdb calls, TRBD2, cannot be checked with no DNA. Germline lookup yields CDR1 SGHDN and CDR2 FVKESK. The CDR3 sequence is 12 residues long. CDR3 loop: CASSQVSGKQFF.

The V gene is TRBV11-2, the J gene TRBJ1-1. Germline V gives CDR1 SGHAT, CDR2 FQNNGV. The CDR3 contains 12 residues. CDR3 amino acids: CASSPWDTEAFF.

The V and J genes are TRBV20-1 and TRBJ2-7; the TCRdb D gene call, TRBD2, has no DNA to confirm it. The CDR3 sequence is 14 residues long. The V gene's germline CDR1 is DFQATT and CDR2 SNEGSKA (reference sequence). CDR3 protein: CSAPGTSGTERQYF.

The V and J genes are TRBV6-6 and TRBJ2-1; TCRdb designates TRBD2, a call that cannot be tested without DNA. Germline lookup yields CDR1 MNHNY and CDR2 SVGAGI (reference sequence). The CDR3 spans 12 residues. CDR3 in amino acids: CASSYTGGEQFF.

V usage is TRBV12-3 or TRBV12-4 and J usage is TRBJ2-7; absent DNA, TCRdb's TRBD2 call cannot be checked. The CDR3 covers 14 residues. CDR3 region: CASSQRSASYEQYF.